Listed below are T cell receptor beta chains from one sample, sequenced in a study of blood T cell repertoires in COVID-19. Assay used: immunoSEQ multiplex PCR; TCRdb lists only in-frame clones, some missing. Of approximately 70,000 clones in the sample, about nine tenths were seen once. The specimen was peripheral blood. The source of these receptors is a woman of 80 years or more with active COVID-19. CDR3s include the opening cysteine and the closing phenylalanine or tryptophan. The D gene is left open where the match is weak. Expanded clones get a size class; other rows say once, few or many, or leave the size out.

>TRBV19|TRBJ1-6|.|TRBD1
TGTGCCAGTAGCCTGACAGGGCCTAATTCACCCCTCCACTTT
CASSLTGPNSPLHF
>TRBV5-1|TRBJ2-1|.|TRBD2
TGCGCCAGCAGCTTGGCCCCCAGCGGGGGGTACAATGAGCAGTTCTTC
CASSLAPSGGYNEQFF
>TRBV15|TRBJ1-6|.|.
TGTGCCACCAGCAGAGATGGCAGAACCCTCCACTTT
CATSRDGRTLHF
>TRBV19|TRBJ1-2|.|.
TGTGCCAGTAGTCTATCATATGGAGGGGCCCATGGCTACACCTTC
CASSLSYGGAHGYTF
>TRBV4-1|TRBJ2-1|.|TRBD2
TGCGCCAGCAGCCAAGATCAACTAGCGGGAGTAGGGGAGCAGTTCTTC
CASSQDQLAGVGEQFF
>TRBV30|TRBJ2-3|once|TRBD2
TGTGCAGCAACCCCCAGCGGGAGGTTCGACACAGATACGCAGTATTTT
CAATPSGRFDTDTQYF
>TRBV20-1|TRBJ1-2|.|.
TGCAGTGAAAAGGGGCTTTGGGGCTACACCTTC
CSEKGLWGYTF
>TRBV14|TRBJ2-2|.|.
TGTGCCAGCAGCCCCCTGAGGGCTGGCACCGGGGAGCTGTTTTTT
CASSPLRAGTGELFF
>TRBV5-4|TRBJ2-3|.|.
TGTGCCAGCAGCCCCTGGAGGGGCTTGGGGGGCACAGATACGCAGTATTTT
CASSPWRGLGGTDTQYF
>TRBV5-5|TRBJ2-2|.|.
TGTGCCAGCAGCTTAGGAGCCACCGGGGAGCTGTTTTTT
CASSLGATGELFF
>TRBV9|TRBJ2-7|many|.
TGTGCCAGCAGCGTAGCAGGGGTCGACGAGCAGTACTTC
CASSVAGVDEQYF
>TRBV5-1|TRBJ1-6|.|TRBD1
TGCGCCAGCAGCTTGGAAGGGACAGGGAACTCCCCCCTCCACTTT
CASSLEGTGNSPLHF
>TRBV7-8|TRBJ2-5|once|.
TGTGCCAGCAGTCCTGACAGTCAAGAGACCCAGTACTTC
CASSPDSQETQYF
>TRBV10-3|TRBJ2-1|.|.
TGTGCCATAAGCGGAGTCTACAATGAGCAGTTCTTC
CAISGVYNEQFF
>TRBV6-1|TRBJ2-3|.|TRBD2
TGTGCCAGCAGTGTGGGACCGAGGGAGGGCCAAGATACGCAGTATTTT
CASSVGPREGQDTQYF
>TRBV18|TRBJ2-2|.|TRBD1
TGTGCCAGCTCACCCCGGACAGGGGTCGGGGAGCTGTTTTTT
CASSPRTGVGELFF
>TRBV28|TRBJ1-2|.|TRBD1
TGTGCCACCTCGACAGGGGCCCTACCTAACTATGGCTACACCTTC
CATSTGALPNYGYTF
>TRBV13|TRBJ2-1|.|TRBD2
TGTGCCAGCAGCTCTCTAGCGGTTCACTCCTACAATGAGCAGTTCTTC
CASSSLAVHSYNEQFF
>TRBV6-6|TRBJ1-2|.|.
TGTGCCAGCAGTTACCTCGAACAGGAAGAGGGCTACACCTTC
CASSYLEQEEGYTF
>TRBV2|TRBJ2-3|.|TRBD2
TGTGCCAGCAGTGAGGGGCGGGAGAGGTGGGATACGCAGTATTTT
CASSEGRERWDTQYF
>TRBV2|TRBJ1-2|.|.
TGTGCCAGCAGTGAGGGGGGGAGTTTGACGGGCTACACCTTC
CASSEGGSLTGYTF
>TRBV27|TRBJ1-6|.|.
TGTGCCAGCACTACGTATAATTCACCCCTCCACTTT
CASTTYNSPLHF
>TRBV6-2/TRBV6-3|TRBJ2-3|.|.
TGTGCCAGCAGTTACGGCTCTTATACGCAGTATTTT
CASSYGSYTQYF
>TRBV19|TRBJ2-7|.|TRBD1
TGTGCCAGTAGCACCTTGCCGGGACAGGGATCCCCCGAGCAGTACTTC
CASSTLPGQGSPEQYF
>TRBV3-1/TRBV3-2|TRBJ2-7|.|TRBD2
TGTGCCAGCAGTTCGCTTGCGGGAGCATCCCCCCGCGAGCAGTACTTC
CASSSLAGASPREQYF
>TRBV12-3/TRBV12-4|TRBJ1-1|.|.
TGTGCCAGCAGTGAAATGTGGGCGGCTTTCTTT
CASSEMWAAFF
>TRBV28|TRBJ1-2|few|TRBD1
TGTGCCAGCAGTCTGGACAGGGGTAACTATGGCTACACCTTC
CASSLDRGNYGYTF
>TRBV7-8|TRBJ2-7|.|.
TGTGCCAGCAGCTTAGTGGCGGGATCCTACGAGCAGTACTTC
CASSLVAGSYEQYF
>TRBV6-2/TRBV6-3|TRBJ2-7|.|.
TGTGCCAGCAGTTATCAACTAGCCGGCTACGAGCAGTACTTC
CASSYQLAGYEQYF
>TRBV4-1|TRBJ2-7|.|TRBD2
TGCGCCAGCAGCCTGGGAGACGGTAGCGGGAGGGATTACGAGCAGTACTTC
CASSLGDGSGRDYEQYF
>TRBV24-1|TRBJ1-2|once|TRBD1
TGTGCCACCAGTGACCATGGGGACAGTTATGGCTACACCTTC
CATSDHGDSYGYTF
>TRBV19|TRBJ1-4|.|TRBD1
TGTGCCAGTAGCCCTAGGACAGGGGGCTATGAAAAACTGTTTTTT
CASSPRTGGYEKLFF
>TRBV6-4|TRBJ2-5|once|TRBD2
TGTGCCAGCAGTGCTTTACGGACTAGCGGACAAGAGACCCAGTACTTC
CASSALRTSGQETQYF
>TRBV19|TRBJ1-2|once|TRBD1
TGTGCCACTGCCGACCACTACAGGGGTGACTATGGCTACACCTTC
CATADHYRGDYGYTF
>TRBV12-5|TRBJ2-3|.|TRBD2
TGTGCTAGTGGTTTGGGATCAGCGGGAGGGCCTGATACGCAGTATTTT
CASGLGSAGGPDTQYF
>TRBV30|TRBJ1-2|.|.
TGTGCCTGGACGACAGGCCGTCTCTATGGCTACACCTTC
CAWTTGRLYGYTF
>TRBV9|TRBJ2-7|.|TRBD2
TGTGCCAGCAGCTCTAGCGGATCCTACGAGCAGTACTTC
CASSSSGSYEQYF
>TRBV7-2|TRBJ2-3|.|TRBD2
TGTGCCAGCAGCTTTACTAGCGGGAGGGCCTTGCATACGCAGTATTTT
CASSFTSGRALHTQYF
>TRBV18|TRBJ2-1|.|TRBD1
TGTGCCAGCTCCCGCCCGGGACAGGGGTTGGGTGAGCAGTTCTTC
CASSRPGQGLGEQFF
>TRBV6-5|TRBJ1-4|.|.
TGTGCCACGGCAGGGCGGCCTAATGAAAAACTGTTTTTT
CATAGRPNEKLFF
>TRBV5-4|TRBJ2-5|.|TRBD1
TGTGCCAGCAGGGTACAGGGGAAAGAGGGAGAGACCCAGTACTTC
CASRVQGKEGETQYF
>TRBV5-6|TRBJ2-5|.|.
TGTGCCAGCAGCTTGGAGCTAGGAGAGACCCAGTACTTC
CASSLELGETQYF
>TRBV7-9|TRBJ2-1|.|TRBD1
TGTGCCAGCACCCCCTTGAGACAGGGGCGAATGGTTGAGCAGTTCTTC
CASTPLRQGRMVEQFF
>TRBV4-1|TRBJ2-1|.|TRBD2
TGCGCCAGCAGCCAAGATGGCCTAGCGGGAGGGTCCTCCTACAATGAGCAGTTCTTC
CASSQDGLAGGSSYNEQFF
>TRBV18|TRBJ1-5|.|.
TGTGCCAGCTCTCTCGCCGGTTATAGCAATCAGCCCCAGCATTTT
CASSLAGYSNQPQHF
>TRBV25-1|TRBJ2-7|.|.
TGTGCCAGCAGTGGTCACAGGGTCCCCTACGAGCAGTACTTC
CASSGHRVPYEQYF
>TRBV6-6|TRBJ2-1|.|.
TGTGCCAGCGTCGACTCCTACTACAATGAGCAGTTCTTC
CASVDSYYNEQFF
>TRBV7-9|TRBJ2-7|.|.
TGTGCCAGCAGCTTAGCAACGCTTCGGGACGAGCAGTACTTC
CASSLATLRDEQYF
>TRBV12-3/TRBV12-4|TRBJ2-2|.|.
TGTGCCAGCCGGACAGAGAACACCGGGGAGCTGTTTTTT
CASRTENTGELFF
>TRBV25-1|TRBJ2-7|.|TRBD2
TGTGCCAGCAGTGAATACCCGGGGGGGACCTACGAGCAGTACTTC
CASSEYPGGTYEQYF
>TRBV4-2|TRBJ2-1|once|.
TGTGCCAGCAGCCAACGGGACTTAGACCAGTTCTTC
CASSQRDLDQFF
>TRBV28|TRBJ2-7|once|.
TGTGCCAGCAGATCGGACAGCTCCTACGAGCAGTACTTC
CASRSDSSYEQYF
>TRBV19|TRBJ2-5|.|.
TGTGCCAGTAGACAGGCCGGAGAGACCCAGTACTTC
CASRQAGETQYF
>TRBV7-9|TRBJ2-1|.|TRBD1
TGTGCCAGCAGCTTCGGCGACAGGGGGCGGTTTGAGCAGTTCTTC
CASSFGDRGRFEQFF
>TRBV20-1|TRBJ1-2|.|.
TGCAGTGCTAGTATAACAGACCTCCTTAACTATGGCTACACCTTC
CSASITDLLNYGYTF
>TRBV10-2|TRBJ1-2|.|.
TGCGCCAGCAGTGATAATAACTATGGCTACACCTTC
CASSDNNYGYTF
>TRBV4-1|TRBJ2-3|.|.
TGCGCCAGCAGCCAAGAACGGGATACGCAGTATTTT
CASSQERDTQYF